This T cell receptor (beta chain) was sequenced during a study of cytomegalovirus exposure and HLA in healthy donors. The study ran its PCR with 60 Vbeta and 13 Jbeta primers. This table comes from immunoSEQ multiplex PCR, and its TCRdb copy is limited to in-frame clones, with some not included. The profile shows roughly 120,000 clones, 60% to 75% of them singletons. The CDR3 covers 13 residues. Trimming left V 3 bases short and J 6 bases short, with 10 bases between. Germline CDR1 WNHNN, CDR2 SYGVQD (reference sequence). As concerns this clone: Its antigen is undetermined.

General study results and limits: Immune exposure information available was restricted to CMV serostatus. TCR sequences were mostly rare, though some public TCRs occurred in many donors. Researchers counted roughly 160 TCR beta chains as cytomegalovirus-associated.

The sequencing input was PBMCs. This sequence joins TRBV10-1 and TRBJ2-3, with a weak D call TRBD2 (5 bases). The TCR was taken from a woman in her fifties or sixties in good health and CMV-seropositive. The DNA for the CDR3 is TGCGCCAGCAGTGAAAGGCTAGCCGATACGCAGTATTTT. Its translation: CASSERLADTQYF.